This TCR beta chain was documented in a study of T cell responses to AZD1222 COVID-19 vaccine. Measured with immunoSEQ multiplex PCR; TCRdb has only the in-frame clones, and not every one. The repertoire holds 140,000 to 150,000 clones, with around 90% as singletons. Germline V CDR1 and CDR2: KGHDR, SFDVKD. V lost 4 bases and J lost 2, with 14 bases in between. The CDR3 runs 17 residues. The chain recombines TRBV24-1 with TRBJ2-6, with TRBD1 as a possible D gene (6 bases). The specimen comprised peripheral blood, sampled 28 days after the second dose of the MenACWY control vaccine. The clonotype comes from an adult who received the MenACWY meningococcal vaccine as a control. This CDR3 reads CATSDAATGTGANVLTF. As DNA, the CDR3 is TGTGCCACCAGTGACGCGGCCACAGGGACTGGGGCCAACGTCCTGACTTTC.